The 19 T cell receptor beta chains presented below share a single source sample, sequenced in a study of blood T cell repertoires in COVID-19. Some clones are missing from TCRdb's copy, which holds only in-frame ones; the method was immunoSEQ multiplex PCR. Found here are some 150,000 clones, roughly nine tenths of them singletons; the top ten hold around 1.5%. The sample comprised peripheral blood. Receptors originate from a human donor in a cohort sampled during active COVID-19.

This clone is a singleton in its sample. CDR3 sequence (DNA): TGTGCCAGCAGCTTAGTGGTAGGGGGGAACACTGAAGCTTTCTTT. This encodes CASSLVVGGNTEAFF. The chain links TRBV11-2 to TRBJ1-1, with D tentatively TRBD1 (6 bases). There are 15 residues in the CDR3. The germline V gene encodes CDR1 SGHAT and CDR2 FQNNGV. The V gene lost 1 base and the J gene lost 1 base, with 10 bases spanning the gap.

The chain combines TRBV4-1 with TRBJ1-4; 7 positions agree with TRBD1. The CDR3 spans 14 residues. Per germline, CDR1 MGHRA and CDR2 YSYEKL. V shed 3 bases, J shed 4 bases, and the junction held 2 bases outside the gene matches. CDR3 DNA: TGCGCCAGCAGCCATGGACAGGTTAATGAAAAACTGTTTTTT. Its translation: CASSHGQVNEKLFF.

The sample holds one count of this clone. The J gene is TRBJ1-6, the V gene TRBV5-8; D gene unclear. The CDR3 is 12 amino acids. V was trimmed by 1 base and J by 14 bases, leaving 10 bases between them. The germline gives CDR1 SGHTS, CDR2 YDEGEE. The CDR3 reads CASSLRTGTLHF. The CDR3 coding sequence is TGTGCCAGCAGCTTGAGGACGGGGACCCTCCACTTT.

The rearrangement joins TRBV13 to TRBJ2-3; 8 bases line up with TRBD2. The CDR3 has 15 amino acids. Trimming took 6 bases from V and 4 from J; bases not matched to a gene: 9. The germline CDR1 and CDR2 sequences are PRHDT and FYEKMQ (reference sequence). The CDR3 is CASRRSGGAADTQYF. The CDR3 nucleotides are TGTGCCAGCAGGAGGTCCGGGGGGGCGGCAGATACGCAGTATTTT.

The CDR3 DNA reads TGTGCCAGCAGCCAAGAGACAGGATCCTCTGGGGCCAACGTCCTGACTTTC. This gives the protein CASSQETGSSGANVLTF. The chain combines TRBV4-2 with TRBJ2-6, with a weak D call TRBD1 (6 bases). The V and J ends lost 0 bases and 0 bases respectively, with 9 bases between them. This CDR3 region has 17 residues. From germline, CDR1 is LGHNA and CDR2 YNFKEQ.

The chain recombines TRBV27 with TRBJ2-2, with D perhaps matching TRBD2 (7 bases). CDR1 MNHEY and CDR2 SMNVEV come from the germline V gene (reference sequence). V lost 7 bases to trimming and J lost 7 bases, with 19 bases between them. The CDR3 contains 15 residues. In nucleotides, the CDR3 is TGTGCCAGCACCTGGCGGGGGCCCCGTGGCGGGGAGCTGTTTTTT. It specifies CASTWRGPRGGELFF.

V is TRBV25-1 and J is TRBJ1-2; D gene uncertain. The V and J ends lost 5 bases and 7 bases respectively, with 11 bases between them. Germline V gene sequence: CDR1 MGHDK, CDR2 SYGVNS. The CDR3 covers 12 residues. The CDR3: CASSTGAIGYTF. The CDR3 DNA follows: TGTGCCAGCAGTACCGGTGCCATTGGCTACACCTTC.

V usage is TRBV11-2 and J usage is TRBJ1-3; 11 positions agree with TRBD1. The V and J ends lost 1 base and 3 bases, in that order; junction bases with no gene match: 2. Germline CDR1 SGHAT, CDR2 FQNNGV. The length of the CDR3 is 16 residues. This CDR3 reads CASSLGTGGFGNTIYF. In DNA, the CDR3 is TGTGCCAGCAGCTTAGGGACAGGGGGCTTTGGAAACACCATATATTTT.

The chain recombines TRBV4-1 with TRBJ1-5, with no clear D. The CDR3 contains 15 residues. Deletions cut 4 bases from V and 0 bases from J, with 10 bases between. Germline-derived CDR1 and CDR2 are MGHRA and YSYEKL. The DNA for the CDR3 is TGCGCCAGCAGCCTGACGGGGAATAGCAATCAGCCCCAGCATTTT. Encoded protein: CASSLTGNSNQPQHF.

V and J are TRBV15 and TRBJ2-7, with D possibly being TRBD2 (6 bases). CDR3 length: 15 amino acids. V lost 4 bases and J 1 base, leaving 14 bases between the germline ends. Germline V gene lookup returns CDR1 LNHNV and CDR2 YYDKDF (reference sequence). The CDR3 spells CATSIEWGDSYEQYF. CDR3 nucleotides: TGTGCCACCAGCATCGAGTGGGGGGATTCCTACGAGCAGTACTTC.

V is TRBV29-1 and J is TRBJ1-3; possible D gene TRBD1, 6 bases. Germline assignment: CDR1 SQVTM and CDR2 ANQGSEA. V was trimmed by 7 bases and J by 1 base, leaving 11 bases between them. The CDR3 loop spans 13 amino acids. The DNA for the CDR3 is TGCAGCGCCCGCAGGGGTTCTGGAAACACCATATATTTT. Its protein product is CSARRGSGNTIYF. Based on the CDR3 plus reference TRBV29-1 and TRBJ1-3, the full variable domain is SAVISQKPSRDICQRGTSLTIQCQVDSQVTMMFWYRQQPGQSLTLIATANQGSEATYESGFVIDKFPISRPNLTFSTLTVSNMSPEDSSIYLCSARRGSGNTIYFGEGSWLTVV.

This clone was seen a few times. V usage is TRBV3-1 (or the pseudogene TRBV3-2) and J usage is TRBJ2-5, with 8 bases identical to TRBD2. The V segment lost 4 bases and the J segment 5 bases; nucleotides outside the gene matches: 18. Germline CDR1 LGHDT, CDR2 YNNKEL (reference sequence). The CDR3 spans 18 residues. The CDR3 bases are TGTGCCAGCAGCCCAAAAGAGGGCAGGACTAGCTCTTTGGAGACCCAGTACTTC. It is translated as CASSPKEGRTSSLETQYF.

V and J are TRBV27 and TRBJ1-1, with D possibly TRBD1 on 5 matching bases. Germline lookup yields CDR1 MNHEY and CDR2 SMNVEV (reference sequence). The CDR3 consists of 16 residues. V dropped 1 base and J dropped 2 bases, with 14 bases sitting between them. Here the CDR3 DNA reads TGTGCCAGCAGTTTATTCCAGGGTCGGGCAAACACTGAAGCTTTCTTT. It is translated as CASSLFQGRANTEAFF.

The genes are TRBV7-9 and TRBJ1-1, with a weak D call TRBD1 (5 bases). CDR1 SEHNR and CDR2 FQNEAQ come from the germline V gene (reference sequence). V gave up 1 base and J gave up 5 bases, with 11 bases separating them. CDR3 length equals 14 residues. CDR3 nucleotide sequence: TGTGCCAGCAGCTTAGTGGCAGGGCCTACTGAAGCTTTCTTT. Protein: CASSLVAGPTEAFF.

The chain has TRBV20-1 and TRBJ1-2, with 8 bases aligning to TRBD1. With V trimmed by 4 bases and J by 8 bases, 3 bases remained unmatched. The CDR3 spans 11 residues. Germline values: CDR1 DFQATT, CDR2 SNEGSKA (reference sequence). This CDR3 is CSAMTGVGYTF. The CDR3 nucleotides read TGCAGTGCTATGACAGGGGTCGGCTACACCTTC.

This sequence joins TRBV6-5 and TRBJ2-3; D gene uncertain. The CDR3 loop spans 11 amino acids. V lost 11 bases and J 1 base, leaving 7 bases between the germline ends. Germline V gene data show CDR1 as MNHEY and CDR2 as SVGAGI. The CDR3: CALGRTDTQYF. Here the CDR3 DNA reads TGTGCCTTGGGCCGCACAGATACGCAGTATTTT.

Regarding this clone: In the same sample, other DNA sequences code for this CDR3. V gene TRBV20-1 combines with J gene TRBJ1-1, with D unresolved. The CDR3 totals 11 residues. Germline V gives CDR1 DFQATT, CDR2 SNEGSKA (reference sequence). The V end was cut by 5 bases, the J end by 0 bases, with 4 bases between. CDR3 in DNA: TGCAGTGCTCCCATGAACACTGAAGCTTTCTTT. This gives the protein CSAPMNTEAFF.

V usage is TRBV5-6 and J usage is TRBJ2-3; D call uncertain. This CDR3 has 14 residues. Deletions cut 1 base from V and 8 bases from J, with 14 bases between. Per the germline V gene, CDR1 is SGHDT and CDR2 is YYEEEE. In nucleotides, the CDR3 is TGTGCCAGCAGCTTGACTCACGTCGCCGTTACGCAGTATTTT. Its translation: CASSLTHVAVTQYF.

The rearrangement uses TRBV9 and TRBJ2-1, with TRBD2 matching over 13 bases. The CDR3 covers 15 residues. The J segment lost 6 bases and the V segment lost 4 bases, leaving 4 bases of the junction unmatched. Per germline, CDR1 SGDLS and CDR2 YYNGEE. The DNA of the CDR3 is TGTGCCAGCAGCCTCGGGACTAGCGGGGTCAATGAGCAGTTCTTC. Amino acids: CASSLGTSGVNEQFF.